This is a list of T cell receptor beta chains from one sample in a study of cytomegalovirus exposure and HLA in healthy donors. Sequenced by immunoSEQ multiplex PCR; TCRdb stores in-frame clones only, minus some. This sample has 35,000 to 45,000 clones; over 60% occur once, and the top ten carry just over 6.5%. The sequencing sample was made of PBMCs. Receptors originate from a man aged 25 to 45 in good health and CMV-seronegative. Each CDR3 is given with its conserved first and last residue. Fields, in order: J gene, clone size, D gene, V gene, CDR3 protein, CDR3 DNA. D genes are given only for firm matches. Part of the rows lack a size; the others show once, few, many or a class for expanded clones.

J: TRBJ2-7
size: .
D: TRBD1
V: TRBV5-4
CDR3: CASSRDRTSEQYF
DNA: TGTGCCAGCAGCCGGGACAGGACGAGCGAGCAGTACTTC

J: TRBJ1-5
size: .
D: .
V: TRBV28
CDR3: CASNNPQGPSQPQHF
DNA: TGTGCCAGCAACAACCCCCAGGGTCCCAGTCAGCCCCAGCATTTT

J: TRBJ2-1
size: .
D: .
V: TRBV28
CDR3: CASRRSGSYNEQFF
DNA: TGTGCCAGCAGACGTTCCGGGTCCTACAATGAGCAGTTCTTC

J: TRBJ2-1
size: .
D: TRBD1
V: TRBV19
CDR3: CASRTGGLNEQFF
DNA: TGTGCCAGTAGAACAGGGGGCCTCAATGAGCAGTTCTTC

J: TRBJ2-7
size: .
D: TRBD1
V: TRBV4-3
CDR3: CASSQGTGPSGEQYF
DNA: TGCGCCAGCAGCCAAGGGACAGGGCCTTCGGGGGAGCAGTACTTC

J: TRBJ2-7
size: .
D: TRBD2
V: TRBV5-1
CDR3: CASSLGLAGREQYF
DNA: TGCGCCAGCAGCTTGGGACTAGCGGGGAGGGAGCAGTACTTC

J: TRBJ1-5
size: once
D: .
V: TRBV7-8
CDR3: CASSLGGGIQPQHF
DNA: TGTGCCAGCAGCTTAGGTGGGGGGATCCAGCCCCAGCATTTT

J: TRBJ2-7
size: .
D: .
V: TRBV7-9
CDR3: CASSLTGYEQYF
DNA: TGTGCCAGCAGCTTAACAGGATACGAGCAGTACTTC

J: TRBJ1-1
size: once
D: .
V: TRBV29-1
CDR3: CSVKSVPEAFF
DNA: TGCAGCGTTAAATCGGTGCCTGAAGCTTTCTTT

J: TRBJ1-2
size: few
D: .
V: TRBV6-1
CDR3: CASSEALRGYTF
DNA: TGTGCCAGCAGTGAAGCGCTTCGGGGCTACACCTTC

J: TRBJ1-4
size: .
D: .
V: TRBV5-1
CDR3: CASSWGGTSNEKLFF
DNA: TGCGCCAGCAGCTGGGGGGGGACAAGTAATGAAAAACTGTTTTTT

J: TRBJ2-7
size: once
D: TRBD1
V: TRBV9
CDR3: CASSVAGGSDEQYF
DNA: TGTGCCAGCAGCGTCGCAGGGGGCAGCGACGAGCAGTACTTC

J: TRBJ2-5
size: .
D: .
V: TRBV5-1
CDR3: CASSFSQETQYF
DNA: TGCGCCAGCAGCTTTTCTCAGGAGACCCAGTACTTC

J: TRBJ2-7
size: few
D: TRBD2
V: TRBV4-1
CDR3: CASSQFAGLRTYEQYF
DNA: TGCGCCAGCAGCCAATTCGCGGGACTACGCACCTACGAGCAGTACTTC

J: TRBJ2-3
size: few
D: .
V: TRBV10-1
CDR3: CASSELAQSSTDTQYF
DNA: TGCGCCAGCAGTGAGCTAGCGCAATCTAGCACAGATACGCAGTATTTT

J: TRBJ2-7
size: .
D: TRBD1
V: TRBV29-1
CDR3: CSVTLGPGAGGPIYEQYF
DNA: TGCAGCGTAACGCTCGGACCAGGGGCAGGGGGCCCGATCTACGAGCAGTACTTC

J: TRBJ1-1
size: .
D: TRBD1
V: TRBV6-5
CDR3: CASSSDRGNTEAFF
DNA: TGTGCCAGCAGTTCAGACAGGGGGAACACTGAAGCTTTCTTT

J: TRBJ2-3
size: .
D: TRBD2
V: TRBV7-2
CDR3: CASSLAAGGADTQYF
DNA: TGTGCCAGCAGCTTAGCAGCGGGGGGGGCAGATACGCAGTATTTT

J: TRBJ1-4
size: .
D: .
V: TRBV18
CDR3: CASSPQRQNEKLFF
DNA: TGTGCCAGCTCACCGCAACGTCAGAATGAAAAACTGTTTTTT

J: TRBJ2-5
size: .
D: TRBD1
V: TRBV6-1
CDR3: CASSEDRAETQYF
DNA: TGTGCCAGCAGCGAGGACAGGGCAGAGACCCAGTACTTC

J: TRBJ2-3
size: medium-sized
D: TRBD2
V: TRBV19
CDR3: CASRSPGLVTDTQYF
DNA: TGTGCCAGCCGATCCCCGGGACTAGTAACAGATACGCAGTATTTT

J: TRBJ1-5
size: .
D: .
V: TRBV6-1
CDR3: CASSQNQPQHF
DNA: TGTGCCAGCAGCCAAAATCAGCCCCAGCATTTT

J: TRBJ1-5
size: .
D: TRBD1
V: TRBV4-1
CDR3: CASSRPGQGNQPQHF
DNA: TGCGCCAGCAGCCGCCCGGGACAGGGCAATCAGCCCCAGCATTTT

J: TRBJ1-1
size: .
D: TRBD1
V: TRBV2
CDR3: CASSEGWTGTNTEAFF
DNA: TGTGCCAGCAGTGAAGGTTGGACAGGGACGAACACTGAAGCTTTCTTT

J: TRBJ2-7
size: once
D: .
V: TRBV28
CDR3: CASSLFFLPPQDEQYF
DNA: TGTGCCAGCAGTCTCTTTTTTCTCCCGCCTCAGGACGAGCAGTACTTC

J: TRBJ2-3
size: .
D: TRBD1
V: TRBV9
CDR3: CASSVNRGEDTQYF
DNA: TGTGCCAGCAGCGTAAACAGGGGGGAGGATACGCAGTATTTT

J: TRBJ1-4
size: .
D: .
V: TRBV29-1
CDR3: CSVGAQGNEKLFF
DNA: TGCAGCGTTGGGGCACAGGGAAATGAAAAACTGTTTTTT

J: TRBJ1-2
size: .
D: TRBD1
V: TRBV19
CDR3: CASSVEGAQYGYTF
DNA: TGTGCCAGTAGTGTTGAGGGGGCGCAGTATGGCTACACCTTC

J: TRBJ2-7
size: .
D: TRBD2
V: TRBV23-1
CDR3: CANRRLAIYEQYF
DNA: TGCGCCAACCGACGACTAGCGATTTACGAGCAGTACTTC

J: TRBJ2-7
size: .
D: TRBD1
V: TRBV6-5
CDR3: CASSYSGQGSYEQYF
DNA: TGTGCCAGCAGTTACTCAGGACAGGGATCCTACGAGCAGTACTTC

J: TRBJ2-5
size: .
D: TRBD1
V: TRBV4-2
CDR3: CASSRLKGQGQETQYF
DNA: TGTGCCAGCAGCCGCCTAAAGGGACAGGGCCAAGAGACCCAGTACTTC

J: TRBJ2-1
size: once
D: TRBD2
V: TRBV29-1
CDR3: CSALLGLAAEQFF
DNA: TGCAGCGCACTACTTGGACTAGCGGCCGAGCAGTTCTTC

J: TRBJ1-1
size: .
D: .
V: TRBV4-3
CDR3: CASSQALDSLQAFF
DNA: TGCGCCAGCAGCCAAGCCCTGGACAGTCTCCAAGCTTTCTTT

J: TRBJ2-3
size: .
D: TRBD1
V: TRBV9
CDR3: CASSDEQGQGTDTQYF
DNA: TGTGCCAGCAGCGACGAACAGGGGCAAGGCACAGATACGCAGTATTTT

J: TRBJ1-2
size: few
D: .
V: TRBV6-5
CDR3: CASSYHRDGGYTF
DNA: TGTGCCAGCAGTTATCACAGGGACGGTGGCTACACCTTC

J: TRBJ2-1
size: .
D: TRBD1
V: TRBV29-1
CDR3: CSVARTGSYNEQFF
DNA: TGCAGCGTTGCCCGGACAGGGTCCTACAATGAGCAGTTCTTC

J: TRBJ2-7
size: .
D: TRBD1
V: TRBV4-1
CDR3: CASSQDRGWPVEQYF
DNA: TGCGCCAGCAGCCAGGACAGGGGATGGCCGGTCGAGCAGTACTTC

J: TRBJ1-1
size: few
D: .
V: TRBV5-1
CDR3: CASSSPIGGPLNTEAFF
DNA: TGCGCCAGCAGCTCCCCTATTGGAGGGCCCCTGAACACTGAAGCTTTCTTT

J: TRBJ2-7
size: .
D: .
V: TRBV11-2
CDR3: CASNNRGSSYEQYF
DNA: TGTGCCAGCAACAATCGGGGGAGCTCCTACGAGCAGTACTTC

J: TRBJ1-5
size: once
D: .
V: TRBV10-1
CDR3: CASSPTAQPQHF
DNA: TGCGCCAGCAGCCCGACAGCCCAGCCCCAGCATTTT